The 5 T cell receptor beta chains given below trace back to one sample, sequenced in a study of beta chain features in type 1 diabetes. All of the isolated RNA was reverse transcribed, so expressed TCRB transcripts were sequenced. Some clones are missing from TCRdb's copy, which holds only in-frame ones; the method was immunoSEQ multiplex PCR. The sample holds some 150,000 clones; more than 9.5% are singletons and the top ten take roughly 1.9%. What was sequenced was central memory CD4+ T cells from blood. All receptors come from a man between 18 and 29 years old in good health.

CDR3 sequence: CASTGTLRSYEQYF. The DNA of the CDR3 is TGTGCCAGCACAGGGACTCTCAGGTCCTACGAGCAGTACTTC. The J gene is TRBJ2-7, the V gene TRBV11-2; TRBD2 is a possible D gene (6 bases). The CDR3 is made up of 14 amino acids. Germline assignment: CDR1 SGHAT and CDR2 FQNNGV. The V gene lost 7 bases and the J gene lost 1 base, with 14 bases spanning the gap.

The chain is built from TRBV10-3 and TRBJ2-1; D is undetermined. The CDR3 covers 11 residues. With 6 bases removed from V and 7 bases from J, the gap between germline ends came to 7 bases. Per germline, CDR1 ENHRY and CDR2 SYGVKD. CDR3 residues: CAISPLNEQFF. The CDR3 DNA sequence: TGTGCCATCAGCCCACTAAATGAGCAGTTCTTC.

The rearrangement joins TRBV28 to TRBJ1-5; the D gene is possibly TRBD1 (5 bases). V dropped 11 bases and J dropped 5 bases, with 16 bases sitting between them. Germline V gives CDR1 MDHEN, CDR2 SYDVKM. This CDR3 is built from 13 residues. DNA for the CDR3: TGTGCCTCCCGCCAGGGATACCATCAGCCCCAGCATTTT. Translation gives CASRQGYHQPQHF.

This clone was detected only a few times. The chain joins TRBV28 to TRBJ2-1; weak D call: TRBD1 (6 bases). Germline V CDR1 and CDR2: MDHEN, SYDVKM. The V and J ends lost 5 bases and 9 bases respectively, with 11 bases between them. The CDR3 has 12 amino acids. CDR3 nucleotides: TGTGCCAGCAGTGAACAGGGTGGTGAGCAGTTCTTC. Translated, it gives CASSEQGGEQFF.

The chain links TRBV6-5 to TRBJ2-4, with D perhaps TRBD2 (5 bases). The germline V gene has CDR1 MNHEY and CDR2 SVGAGI. The length of the CDR3 is 12 residues. Deletions cut 10 bases from V and 4 bases from J, with 11 bases between. The CDR3 DNA follows: TGTGCCACAGGCGGGTCAAAAAACATTCAGTACTTC. Encoded protein: CATGGSKNIQYF.